The sequence of this T cell receptor beta chain was determined in a study of cytomegalovirus exposure and HLA in healthy donors. Broader study findings: Specificity for CMV antigens was confirmed in vitro for a few of the CMV-associated chains. Cytomegalovirus association was assigned to approximately 160 TCR beta chains. Most TCR sequences were uncommon, yet certain public TCRs appeared in many donors. With later analysis, a missense DCLRE1C variant became linked to TCR beta V- and J-gene trimming.

The study ran its PCR with 60 Vbeta and 13 Jbeta primers. The assay was immunoSEQ multiplex PCR, and TCRdb's table has in-frame clones only and misses some. The sample holds approximately 170,000 clones; around 80% are singletons and the top ten take roughly 2.1%. With 5 bases clipped from V and 1 base from J, the junction kept 6 bases outside the gene matches. Germline assignment: CDR1 SGDLS and CDR2 YYNGEE. This CDR3 is built from 15 residues. Concerning this clone: What it binds is not known.

The gene calls are TRBV9 and TRBJ2-3; TRBD2 matches 8 bases. Source material: PBMCs. This sequence was found in a woman in her 30s in good health and CMV-seropositive. The CDR3 nucleotides are TGTGCCAGCAGTTTTAGCGGGGCCCGCACAGATACGCAGTATTTT. Protein product: CASSFSGARTDTQYF. The full variable domain, with the rest looked up from reference TRBV9 and TRBJ2-3, is DSGVTQTPKHLITATGQRVTLRCSPRSGDLSVYWYQQSLDQGLQFLIQYYNGEERAKGNILERFSAQQFPDLHSELNLSSLELGDSALYFCASSFSGARTDTQYFGPGTRLTVL.